The 16 T cell receptor beta chains given below trace back to one sample, sequenced in a study of CD8 T cells in ankylosing spondylitis. Broader study findings: Ankylosing spondylitis blood appeared to be characterized by a TCR beta motif of several highly homologous variants.

No antigens are known for them. TCRdb analysed the 5' RACE reads with MiXCR anew, one entry per CDR3 protein. The repertoire has about 400,000 distinct CDR3 sequences, 20% to 25% of them found once; the top ten carry around 16%. The sample comprised blood, either unsorted or a sorted T cell fraction (not recorded which). These receptors were collected from a male donor with ankylosing spondylitis.

This clonotype was counted only a few times. The chain combines TRBV12-3 or TRBV12-4 with TRBJ2-1; D may be TRBD1 or TRBD2 (6 bases each). Trimming stripped 4 bases from V and 10 bases from J, with 17 bases between. This CDR3 has 14 amino acids. The CDR3 coding sequence is TGTGCCAGCAGTTCGCTAGAAATAGGGGGGGAGCAGTTCTTC. Encoded protein: CASSSLEIGGEQFF.

V usage is TRBV11-2 and J usage is TRBJ2-1; the match to TRBD2 covers 8 bases. V lost 1 base to trimming and J lost 7 bases; unmatched junction nucleotides: 6. Germline loops: CDR1 SGHAT, CDR2 FQNNGV. This CDR3 is 15 amino acids long. The chain's CDR3 is CASSLAGTRGNEQFF. CDR3 nucleotides: TGTGCCAGCAGCTTAGCCGGGACTAGAGGGAATGAGCAGTTCTTC.

This clonotype was seen a few times. This rearrangement joins TRBV29-1 to TRBJ2-3; D may match TRBD1 or TRBD2 (5 bases each). The germline V and J ends were trimmed by 7 bases and 11 bases, with 13 bases remaining between them. In germline, CDR1 is SQVTM, CDR2 ANQGSEA. The CDR3 consists of 10 residues. The CDR3 nucleotides are TGCAGCGGTGGGACGGAAGAGCAGTATTTT. Its protein product is CSGGTEEQYF.

This clonotype appeared a few times. The chain recombines TRBV5-1 with TRBJ1-4; D unresolved. Germline V gene sequence: CDR1 SGHRS, CDR2 YFSETQ. The germline V and J ends were trimmed by 0 bases and 0 bases, with 9 bases remaining between them. The CDR3 is 16 residues long. The CDR3 coding sequence is TGCGCCAGCAGCTTGGCCGGAGCAGCAACTAATGAAAAACTGTTTTTT. Protein product: CASSLAGAATNEKLFF.

Only one count was recorded for this clonotype. The chain has TRBV6-5 and TRBJ1-1; no reliable D call. The CDR3 is made up of 15 amino acids. V was shortened by 2 bases and J by 1 base, with 11 bases between the two germline ends. CDR1 MNHEY and CDR2 SVGAGI come from the germline V gene. CDR3 protein: CASSYLGRGNTEAFF. The CDR3 DNA reads TGTGCCAGCAGTTACCTTGGGCGGGGGAACACTGAAGCTTTCTTT.

The rearrangement joins TRBV4-3 to TRBJ1-3; D might be TRBD1 (5 bases). This CDR3 is 15 amino acids long. V lost 4 bases, J lost 1 base, and 11 bases lay in between. CDR1 is LGHNA, CDR2 YSLEER, per germline. The CDR3 DNA reads TGCGCCAGCAGCCCTACTGGGGGTTCTGGAAACACCATATATTTT. This gives the protein CASSPTGGSGNTIYF.

This clonotype was seen a handful of times. This chain joins TRBV7-9 and TRBJ2-1, with TRBD2 matching 11 bases. V was pared by 5 bases and J by 2 bases, with 2 bases of the junction left unmatched. The CDR3 runs to 15 residues. From germline, CDR1 is SEHNR and CDR2 FQNEAQ (reference sequence). The CDR3: CASSAGLAAYNEQFF. The CDR3 DNA reads as TGTGCCAGCAGCGCGGGACTAGCGGCCTACAATGAGCAGTTCTTC.

This clonotype has a handful of counts. The rearrangement links TRBV28 to TRBJ2-5, with 14 bases fitting TRBD2. After removal of 10 bases from V and 0 bases from J, the junction contained 7 bases not matched to a gene. The CDR3 contains 16 residues. In germline, CDR1 is MDHEN, CDR2 SYDVKM. Here the CDR3 DNA reads TGTGCCACGGGGACTAGCGGGAGCCCGTACCAAGAGACCCAGTACTTC. Protein: CATGTSGSPYQETQYF.

This chain uses TRBV2 with TRBJ2-5; possibly TRBD1 or TRBD2 for D (5 bases each). Deletions cut 6 bases from V and 2 bases from J, with 13 bases between. CDR3 length equals 14 residues. Per the germline V gene, CDR1 is SNHLY and CDR2 is FYNNEI. For the CDR3, the DNA is TGTGCCAGCAGGAATAGGGGACCGCAAGAGACCCAGTACTTC. It encodes CASRNRGPQETQYF.

The V call is TRBV19, the J call TRBJ2-1; 7 bases are a match to TRBD2. With V trimmed by 3 bases and J by 10 bases, 6 bases remained unmatched. Germline CDR1 LNHDA, CDR2 SQIVND (reference sequence). The CDR3 is 13 residues long. The CDR3 DNA reads TGTGCCAGTAGTATGGTGCGGGAGAGAGAGCAGTTCTTC. It encodes CASSMVREREQFF. The complete variable domain, with remaining parts taken from reference TRBV19 and TRBJ2-1, reads DGGITQSPKYLFRKEGQNVTLSCEQNLNHDAMYWYRQDPGQGLRLIYYSQIVNDFQKGDIAEGYSVSREKKESFPLTVTSAQKNPTAFYLCASSMVREREQFFGPGTRLTVL.

The chain has TRBV20-1 and TRBJ2-3; D is uncertain. This CDR3 contains 13 residues. V was clipped by 7 bases and J by 2 bases, with 13 bases between them. Germline CDR1 and CDR2: DFQATT and SNEGSKA (reference sequence). The CDR3: CSVFIPVTDTQYF. Written as DNA, the CDR3 is TGCAGTGTGTTCATTCCCGTCACAGATACGCAGTATTTT.

This chain joins TRBV27 and TRBJ2-5, with D tentatively TRBD1 or TRBD2 (5 bases each). V lost 6 bases and J lost 7, with 12 bases in between. Germline V CDR1 and CDR2: MNHEY, SMNVEV (reference sequence). CDR3 length: 12 residues. The CDR3 is CASRGDPGTQYF. DNA for the CDR3: TGTGCCAGCAGGGGGGACCCAGGGACCCAGTACTTC.

V usage is TRBV7-2 and J usage is TRBJ1-1; a possible D gene is TRBD1 (6 bases). In germline, CDR1 is SGHTA, CDR2 FQGNSA. The CDR3 is 13 amino acids. The germline V and J ends were trimmed by 5 bases and 5 bases, with 12 bases remaining between them. DNA for the CDR3: TGTGCCAGCAGCGGGACACAGGGAACTGAAGCTTTCTTT. This sequence encodes CASSGTQGTEAFF.

This clonotype came up a few times. The V call is TRBV29-1, the J call TRBJ2-7; no clear D. V was clipped by 4 bases and J by 3 bases, with 10 bases between them. This CDR3 is built from 12 residues. Germline CDR1 is SQVTM and CDR2 is ANQGSEA. The CDR3 nucleotides read TGCAGCGTTGCAACGTATCACTACGAGCAGTACTTC. As protein: CSVATYHYEQYF.

This CDR3 reads CASRSILGPPEQFF. CDR3 in DNA: TGCGCCAGCAGGTCCATCCTAGGGCCTCCCGAGCAGTTCTTC. The chain is built from TRBV5-1 and TRBJ2-1, with D unclear. Germline lookup yields CDR1 SGHRS and CDR2 YFSETQ. The V end was cut by 5 bases, the J end by 10 bases, with 19 bases between. The CDR3 sequence is 14 residues long.

This chain connects TRBV11-2 to TRBJ2-5; D perhaps matches TRBD2 (6 bases). The CDR3 sequence is 16 residues long. The germline V gene encodes CDR1 SGHAT and CDR2 FQNNGV. Between the trimmed V and J ends, which lost 4 bases and 2 bases, there was a span of 17 bases. In DNA, the CDR3 is TGTGCCAGCAGCTCTGGTTTTGTGGGAGGACAAGAGACCCAGTACTTC. It encodes CASSSGFVGGQETQYF. Based on the CDR3 plus reference TRBV11-2 and TRBJ2-5, the full variable domain is EAGVAQSPRYKIIEKRQSVAFWCNPISGHATLYWYQQILGQGPKLLIQFQNNGVVDDSQLPKDRFSAERLKGVDSTLKIQPAKLEDSAVYLCASSSGFVGGQETQYFGPGTRLLVL.